These T cell receptor beta chains were read from a single sample in a study of neurological immune-mediated disorders. One entry per CDR3 protein results from TCRdb running MiXCR on the 5' RACE reads. The profile shows fewer than 85,000 distinct CDR3 sequences, approximately 4.3% of them singletons. Sequencing used PBMCs. These receptors all stem from a woman aged 55-69 years with multiple sclerosis. Both conserved end residues are part of each CDR3. D genes are given only for firm matches. Clone size appears in some rows only: once, few, many, or a class for an expanded clone.

>TRBV6-5|NA|many|TRBJ2-3
CASSYSLMQYF
TGTGCCAGCAGTTACTCCCTGATGCAGTATTTT
>TRBV5-1|TRBD1|many|TRBJ1-1
CASSSNPQGQNTEAFF
TGCGCCAGCAGCTCTAACCCACAGGGGCAGAACACTGAAGCTTTCTTT
>TRBV19|NA|few|TRBJ2-7
CASSPTEFYEQYF
TGTGCCAGTAGTCCGACAGAGTTCTACGAGCAGTACTTC
>TRBV20-1|TRBD2|many|TRBJ2-1
CSAEGRETYNEQFF
TGCAGTGCCGAGGGGAGGGAAACCTACAATGAGCAGTTCTTC
>TRBV5-1|NA|NA|TRBJ2-2
CASSSAGRTGELFF
TGCGCCAGCAGCTCCGCAGGGAGGACCGGGGAGCTGTTTTTT
>TRBV7-2|NA|many|TRBJ2-3
CASSPIPDTQYF
TGTGCCAGCAGCCCGATTCCAGATACGCAGTATTTT
>TRBV5-6|TRBD1|many|TRBJ2-1
CASSLDLQGALEQFF
TGTGCCAGCAGCTTGGACTTGCAGGGGGCACTTGAGCAGTTCTTC
>TRBV5-6|NA|many|TRBJ2-2
CASSLTGPGELFF
TGTGCCAGCAGCTTGACAGGGCCCGGGGAGCTGTTTTTT
>TRBV6-1|NA|many|TRBJ2-7
CASINIQTSYEQYF
TGTGCCAGCATAAATATTCAGACCTCCTACGAGCAGTACTTC
>TRBV7-8|NA|many|TRBJ1-5
CASSPDRGQGEQPQHF
TGTGCCAGCAGCCCCGACCGGGGGCAGGGAGAACAGCCCCAGCATTTT
>TRBV5-6|TRBD2|NA|TRBJ2-4
CASSLGGGAKNIQYF
TGTGCCAGCAGCCTCGGGGGGGGTGCCAAAAACATTCAGTACTTC
>TRBV7-8|NA|many|TRBJ2-7
CASSLEGSRLVQYF
TGTGCCAGCAGCTTGGAAGGCAGCCGTCTAGTGCAGTACTTC
>TRBV7-2|NA|many|TRBJ2-2
CASSLLIRANGELFF
TGTGCCAGCAGCTTATTAATCAGGGCGAACGGGGAGCTGTTTTTT
>TRBV25-1|TRBD1|many|TRBJ2-7
CASSAGSGTGNSYEQYF
TGTGCCAGCAGTGCAGGATCCGGGACAGGCAACTCCTACGAGCAGTACTTC
>TRBV7-7|NA|NA|TRBJ2-5
CASSQVPGRTQETQYF
TGTGCTAGCAGTCAAGTACCGGGGCGGACTCAAGAGACCCAGTACTTC
>TRBV24-1|TRBD1|many|TRBJ1-2
CATSATGGWSGYTF
TGTGCCACCTCCGCCACAGGGGGTTGGAGCGGCTACACCTTC
>TRBV6-1|TRBD1|many|TRBJ1-1
CATREGAVTEAFF
TGTGCCACCAGGGAGGGGGCGGTCACTGAAGCTTTCTTT
>TRBV18|NA|many|TRBJ1-1
CASSPGAGGYEAFF
TGTGCCAGCTCACCAGGGGCGGGAGGATATGAAGCTTTCTTT
>TRBV3-1|NA|many|TRBJ2-3
CASSRDLSSDTQYF
TGTGCCAGCAGCCGAGACCTTAGCTCGGATACGCAGTATTTT
>TRBV28|NA|many|TRBJ2-5
CASSSNGGRTQYF
TGTGCCAGCAGCAGCAACGGGGGGCGGACCCAGTACTTC
>TRBV7-9|TRBD1|many|TRBJ2-7
CASSSTGTGRYEQYF
TGTGCCAGCAGCTCGACCGGGACAGGGAGGTACGAGCAGTACTTC
>TRBV12-3/TRBV12-4|NA|few|TRBJ1-1
CVSSSPDRMPTEAFF
TGTGTCAGCAGTTCCCCTGACAGGATGCCCACTGAAGCTTTCTTT
>TRBV29-1|NA|many|TRBJ1-1
CSVRWGPMNTEAFF
TGCAGCGTTCGCTGGGGGCCCATGAACACTGAAGCTTTCTTT
>TRBV7-6|TRBD1|many|TRBJ1-5
CASSDTGGYQPQHF
TGTGCCAGCAGCGATACAGGGGGCTATCAGCCCCAGCATTTT
>TRBV5-1|TRBD1|NA|TRBJ2-2
CASSQQGATGELFF
TGCGCCAGCAGCCAGCAGGGGGCCACAGGGGAGCTGTTTTTT
>TRBV5-5|NA|many|TRBJ1-1
CASSLATVNTEAFF
TGTGCCAGCAGCTTGGCGACAGTGAACACTGAAGCTTTCTTT
>TRBV5-1|TRBD2|many|TRBJ2-1
CASSTSGGANEQFF
TGCGCCAGCAGCACCAGCGGGGGGGCCAATGAGCAGTTCTTC
>TRBV5-5|NA|many|TRBJ2-3
CASRLSTDTQYF
TGTGCCAGCCGACTTAGCACAGATACGCAGTATTTT
>TRBV7-2|NA|many|TRBJ1-1
CASSLQMLDTEAFF
TGTGCCAGCAGCCTGCAGATGTTGGACACTGAAGCTTTCTTT
>TRBV6-4|TRBD1|many|TRBJ2-2
CASSDSDRDTGELFF
TGTGCCAGCAGTGACTCCGACAGGGACACCGGGGAGCTGTTTTTT
>TRBV20-1|NA|many|TRBJ1-6
CSARGAGLNNSPLHF
TGCAGTGCTAGAGGGGCGGGGCTAAATAATTCACCCCTCCACTTT
>TRBV2|TRBD1|NA|TRBJ2-7
CASSEFRDRSSYEQYF
TGTGCCAGCAGCGAGTTTCGGGACAGGAGCTCCTACGAGCAGTACTTC
>TRBV2|NA|many|TRBJ2-7
CASSTGTYSYEQYF
TGTGCCAGCAGTACCGGGACCTACTCCTACGAGCAGTACTTC
>TRBV25-1|NA|many|TRBJ1-1
CASKAHMNTEAFF
TGTGCCAGCAAGGCGCACATGAACACTGAAGCTTTCTTT
>TRBV2|NA|many|TRBJ1-2
CASLGGGLLGYTF
TGTGCCAGCCTCGGAGGTGGTTTGTTGGGCTACACCTTC
>TRBV6-2/TRBV6-3|NA|many|TRBJ1-5
CASRGLGPQHF
TGTGCCAGCAGAGGCCTCGGGCCCCAGCATTTT
>TRBV5-1|TRBD1|many|TRBJ1-2
CASSSGQEGHGYTF
TGCGCCAGCAGCTCGGGACAGGAGGGTCATGGCTACACCTTC
>TRBV18|TRBD1|few|TRBJ2-6
CASSPSRKSGGSGANVLTF
TGTGCCAGCTCACCCTCTAGAAAATCAGGGGGCTCTGGGGCCAACGTCCTGACTTTC
>TRBV5-1|NA|many|TRBJ1-4
CASSSTATNEKLFF
TGCGCCAGCAGCTCGACAGCAACTAATGAAAAACTGTTTTTT
>TRBV20-1|NA|many|TRBJ2-7
CSARDKGHPSYEQYF
TGCAGTGCTAGAGATAAGGGACATCCCTCCTACGAGCAGTACTTC
>TRBV11-2|NA|many|TRBJ2-7
CASSLGGKGSEQYF
TGTGCCAGCAGCTTAGGCGGGAAAGGGAGCGAGCAGTACTTC
>TRBV5-1|TRBD1|many|TRBJ1-1
CASSLGGTGAVSEAFF
TGCGCCAGCAGCTTGGGAGGGACAGGGGCTGTCTCTGAAGCTTTCTTT
>TRBV7-2|NA|many|TRBJ2-1
CASSLTLSSYNEQFF
TGTGCCAGCAGCCTGACCCTGAGCTCCTACAATGAGCAGTTCTTC
>TRBV3-1|NA|many|TRBJ2-1
CASSQDSGGASYNEQFF
TGTGCCAGCAGCCAAGATTCTGGCGGGGCCTCCTACAATGAGCAGTTCTTC
>TRBV7-6|TRBD2|many|TRBJ2-7
CASSLEGGGDDEQYF
TGTGCCAGCAGCTTAGAGGGCGGGGGGGACGACGAGCAGTACTTC
>TRBV5-5|NA|many|TRBJ1-3
CASSGDRTGNTIYF
TGTGCCAGCAGCGGTGACAGAACTGGAAACACCATATATTTT
>TRBV20-1|TRBD2|many|TRBJ2-3
CSARVVAGGRSDTQYF
TGCAGTGCTAGAGTCGTTGCGGGGGGGAGGTCAGATACGCAGTATTTT
>TRBV3-1|NA|NA|TRBJ2-1
CASSHTTGPRRNEQFF
TGTGCCAGCAGCCACACGACAGGTCCGCGCAGGAATGAGCAGTTCTTC
>TRBV5-1|NA|many|TRBJ2-5
CASSLNWAREETQYF
TGCGCCAGCAGCTTAAACTGGGCCAGGGAGGAGACCCAGTACTTC
>TRBV7-8|NA|NA|TRBJ1-2
CASSTSDGTYGYTF
TGTGCCAGCAGCACCAGTGACGGAACCTATGGCTACACCTTC
>TRBV12-3/TRBV12-4|NA|many|TRBJ1-3
CASSSPGSNSGNTIYF
TGTGCCAGCAGCAGTCCGGGCTCAAACTCTGGAAACACCATATATTTT
>TRBV29-1|NA|many|TRBJ2-1
CSVARLFSYNEQFF
TGCAGCGTCGCCAGATTATTCTCCTACAATGAGCAGTTCTTC
>TRBV12-3/TRBV12-4|TRBD2|many|TRBJ2-5
CASSSSGGLQETQYF
TGTGCCAGCAGCTCTAGCGGGGGGTTGCAAGAGACCCAGTACTTC
>TRBV6-1|NA|many|TRBJ1-5
CASSEAQFSQPQHF
TGTGCCAGCAGTGAAGCGCAATTTTCCCAGCCCCAGCATTTT
>TRBV3-1|TRBD2|many|TRBJ2-3
CASSPRRGDRTDTQYF
TGTGCCAGCAGCCCCAGGCGGGGGGACCGCACAGATACGCAGTATTTT
>TRBV5-1|TRBD1|NA|TRBJ1-1
CASLTGSGNTEAFF
TGCGCCAGCCTGACAGGGTCGGGGAACACTGAAGCTTTCTTT
>TRBV20-1|TRBD2|many|TRBJ2-3
CRGLAGDTDTQYF
TGCAGGGGCCTAGCGGGGGACACAGATACGCAGTATTTT
>TRBV3-1|TRBD2|many|TRBJ2-3
CASSIAGGSTQYF
TGTGCCAGCAGCATAGCGGGCGGGAGTACGCAGTATTTT